This T cell receptor beta chain emerged from a study of T cell changes during pregnancy in multiple sclerosis. The CDR3 is 14 amino acids. V shed 0 bases and J 3 bases; nucleotides not matched to a gene: 2. Germline V gene sequence: CDR1 SGDLS, CDR2 YYNGEE. The table came from immunoSEQ multiplex PCR; TCRdb's copy has only in-frame clones and leaves some out. The data contain 35,000 to 50,000 clones, roughly nine tenths of them singletons. This TCR derives from a female donor with multiple sclerosis, enrolled in a pregnancy study. This material consisted of CD4+ T cells from peripheral blood mononuclear cells, taken in the second trimester of pregnancy. J is TRBJ2-5 and V is TRBV9, with TRBD2 identical over 7 bases. The CDR3 DNA reads TGTGCCAGCAGCGTAGGGGGGGGAAAAGAGACCCAGTACTTC. Its protein is CASSVGGGKETQYF.